These 27 T cell receptor beta chains were all obtained from the same sample, sequenced in a study of cytomegalovirus exposure and HLA in healthy donors. The PCR was carried out with 60 Vbeta primers and 13 Jbeta primers. Using immunoSEQ multiplex PCR, the repertoire was profiled, and TCRdb retains in-frame clones only, with some absent. The data hold tens of thousands of clones, with more than 70% observed a single time. Input material: PBMCs. Receptors originate from a man in his forties in good health and CMV-seronegative.

Of note for this clone: The limits of the CDR3 on the DNA are not certain, so only TCRdb's listed CDR3 is given. V usage is TRBV6-1 and J usage is TRBJ2-7; the table's D call, TRBD2, has no DNA check behind it. Germline V CDR1 and CDR2: MNHNS, SASEGT. With termini counted, the CDR3 has 12 amino acids. The CDR3 is CASSTSRYEQYF.

The chain links TRBV5-5 to TRBJ2-2; D might be TRBD2 (5 bases). The germline V gene encodes CDR1 SGHKS and CDR2 YYEKEE (reference sequence). Trimming left V 6 bases short and J 6 bases short, with 21 bases between. The CDR3 totals 16 residues. The CDR3 region is CASTPARVVSAGELFF. CDR3 bases: TGTGCCAGCACCCCGGCGAGGGTGGTTTCGGCCGGGGAGCTGTTTTTT.

V usage is TRBV4-2 and J usage is TRBJ1-4; a possible D gene is TRBD1 (6 bases). Germline CDR1 and CDR2: LGHNA and YNFKEQ. Trimming cost V 1 base and J 7 bases, with 19 bases left between them. The CDR3 length is 17 residues. CDR3 sequence reads: CASSQGEGETESEKLFF. The CDR3 DNA sequence: TGTGCCAGCAGCCAAGGGGAGGGGGAGACAGAATCTGAAAAACTGTTTTTT.

The J gene is TRBJ2-1, the V gene TRBV5-1, with 8 bases matching TRBD1. Germline trimming cut 4 bases from V and 1 base from J; bases unmatched to any gene: 4. From germline, CDR1 is SGHRS and CDR2 YFSETQ. The CDR3 has 15 amino acids. This chain's CDR3 is CASSQGQESYNEQFF. The CDR3 nucleotides read TGCGCCAGCAGCCAGGGACAGGAATCCTACAATGAGCAGTTCTTC.

The chain links TRBV6-5 to TRBJ2-3; TRBD1 is a possible D gene (6 bases). The V end lost 2 bases, the J end lost 4 bases, and 10 bases lay between the germline ends. Germline values: CDR1 MNHEY, CDR2 SVGAGI. The CDR3 contains 14 residues. The CDR3 DNA follows: TGTGCCAGCAGTTACGCAGGGGCGGCAGATACGCAGTATTTT. Translating it yields CASSYAGAADTQYF.

The CDR3 loop is CASSWPYRGNTEAFF. CDR3 DNA: TGTGCCAGCAGTTGGCCCTACAGGGGCAACACTGAAGCTTTCTTT. This sequence joins TRBV5-8 and TRBJ1-1, with 7 bases fitting TRBD1. CDR1 is SGHTS, CDR2 YDEGEE, per germline. The length of the CDR3 is 15 residues. Trimming took 5 bases from V and 2 from J; bases not matched to a gene: 9. The full variable domain, with the rest looked up from reference TRBV5-8 and TRBJ1-1, is EAGVTQSPTHLIKTRGQQATLRCSPISGHTSVYWYQQALGLGLQFLLWYDEGEERNRGNFPPRFSGRQFPNYSSELNVNALELEDSALYLCASSWPYRGNTEAFFGQGTRLTVV.

The chain is built from TRBV5-1 and TRBJ1-6; D is unresolved. Germline CDR1 and CDR2: SGHRS and YFSETQ. CDR3 length: 13 residues. Trimming took off 4 bases at V and 14 bases at J, with 16 bases between the two ends. The CDR3 nucleotides read TGCGCCAGCAGCGGCGATTGGAGATCAACCCTCCACTTT. It yields the protein CASSGDWRSTLHF.

The rearrangement links TRBV6-6 to TRBJ2-5; TRBD2 agrees at 8 bases. The assigned J gene may be wrong: the sequence end matches TRBJ2-7 better. The CDR3 has 15 residues. Germline CDR1 MNHNY, CDR2 SVGAGI (reference sequence). CDR3 sequence reads: CASSYSLAGGHEQYF. The CDR3 nucleotides are TGTGCCAGCAGTTACTCGTTGGCGGGAGGCCACGAGCAGTACTTC.

The chain couples TRBV4-1 to TRBJ2-2, with a weak D call TRBD1 (6 bases). There are 19 residues in the CDR3. Germline CDR1 is MGHRA and CDR2 is YSYEKL. Trimming took off 5 bases at V and 0 bases at J, with 22 bases between the two ends. CDR3 residues: CASSARGQGPTPNTGELFF. The CDR3 coding sequence is TGCGCCAGCAGCGCCCGAGGGCAGGGGCCGACCCCGAACACCGGGGAGCTGTTTTTT.

This chain's CDR3 is CASSEGAGAPYGYTF. The CDR3 nucleotides read TGTGCCAGCAGTGAGGGTGCAGGGGCCCCCTATGGCTACACCTTC. This chain connects TRBV6-1 to TRBJ1-2; TRBD1 is a possible D gene (6 bases). The CDR3 sequence is 15 residues long. Germline V gene sequence: CDR1 MNHNS, CDR2 SASEGT. Between the trimmed V and J ends, which lost 3 bases and 4 bases, there was a span of 15 bases.

The chain carries TRBV4-1 and TRBJ2-1; D is perhaps TRBD2 (5 bases). V was cut by 1 base and J by 0 bases, with 7 bases left in between. This CDR3 spans 15 amino acids. Germline CDR1 MGHRA, CDR2 YSYEKL. CDR3 nucleotide sequence: TGCGCCAGCAGCCAAGTGGCGGGCTCCTACAATGAGCAGTTCTTC. This encodes CASSQVAGSYNEQFF.

J is TRBJ1-1 and V is TRBV19, with 9 bases lining up with TRBD1. Germline loops: CDR1 LNHDA, CDR2 SQIVND (reference sequence). CDR3 length: 14 amino acids. The trim removed 5 bases at V and 1 base at J, leaving 2 bases unmatched. CDR3 sequence reads: CASSLQGANTEAFF. The CDR3 DNA is TGTGCCAGTAGTCTACAGGGGGCGAACACTGAAGCTTTCTTT.

The chain joins TRBV7-2 to TRBJ2-1, with D possibly matching TRBD2 (7 bases). V lost 1 base, J lost 2 bases, and 9 bases lay in between. The CDR3 has 15 residues. Germline values: CDR1 SGHTA, CDR2 FQGNSA. CDR3 in amino acids: CASSLGGGPYNEQFF. CDR3 sequence (DNA): TGTGCCAGCAGCTTAGGGGGGGGGCCCTACAATGAGCAGTTCTTC.

The V and J genes are TRBV5-4 and TRBJ1-1, with TRBD1 matching 9 bases. From germline, CDR1 is SGHNT and CDR2 YYREEE (reference sequence). The ends lost 5 bases at V and 1 base at J; junction bases unmatched: 6. The CDR3 spans 15 residues. In DNA, the CDR3 is TGTGCCAGCAGGCGTAGGACAGGGGCGAACACTGAAGCTTTCTTT. Its protein product is CASRRRTGANTEAFF.

The V call is TRBV6-1, the J call TRBJ1-2; D might be TRBD1 (6 bases). Germline V gene lookup returns CDR1 MNHNS and CDR2 SASEGT. CDR3 length: 15 amino acids. V lost 1 base to trimming and J lost 3 bases, with 12 bases between them. The CDR3 protein is CASSEGVQGHYGYTF. CDR3 in DNA: TGTGCCAGCAGTGAAGGGGTCCAGGGGCACTATGGCTACACCTTC.

The chain is built from TRBV2 and TRBJ2-7; D call uncertain. Germline V lookup: CDR1 SNHLY, CDR2 FYNNEI. Trimming removed 0 bases from V and 2 bases from J, with 5 bases in between. This CDR3 is built from 13 residues. The CDR3 here is CASSEAATYEQYF. The CDR3 region has the DNA TGTGCCAGCAGTGAAGCAGCCACCTACGAGCAGTACTTC. The full variable domain, in which reference TRBV2 and TRBJ2-7 provide the parts outside the CDR3, is EPEVTQTPSHQVTQMGQEVILRCVPISNHLYFYWYRQILGQKVEFLVSFYNNEISEKSEIFDDQFSVERPDGSNFTLKIRSTKLEDSAMYFCASSEAATYEQYFGPGTRLTVT.

The genes are TRBV18 and TRBJ2-4; D remains unclear. The V end lost 0 bases, the J end lost 3 bases, and 6 bases lay between the germline ends. CDR3 length: 14 amino acids. Germline assignment: CDR1 KGHSH and CDR2 LQKENI. CDR3 in amino acids: CASSPPSGKNIQYF. CDR3 bases: TGTGCCAGCTCACCACCTTCAGGCAAAAACATTCAGTACTTC.

V and J are TRBV5-1 and TRBJ2-5, with 7 nucleotides matching TRBD1. The J call may be faulty, since TRBJ2-7 better matches the DNA end. This CDR3 is built from 14 residues. The V gene's germline CDR1 is SGHRS and CDR2 YFSETQ. The CDR3 region has the DNA TGCGCCAGCACCCCAGGGGGTCCCCCCTACGAGCAGTACTTC. Its protein product is CASTPGGPPYEQYF.

The J gene is TRBJ2-5, the V gene TRBV5-1; D is perhaps TRBD2 (7 bases). Trimming took off 0 bases at V and 2 bases at J, with 14 bases between the two ends. Germline CDR1 and CDR2: SGHRS and YFSETQ. The CDR3 spans 16 residues. The DNA of the CDR3 is TGCGCCAGCAGCTTGGAAGGGAGGGGGGAGCAAGAGACCCAGTACTTC. This gives the protein CASSLEGRGEQETQYF.

This chain uses TRBV5-4 with TRBJ2-7; TRBD1 agrees at 10 bases. CDR3 size: 15 residues. V trimming: 0 bases; J trimming: 3 bases; junction bases outside the gene matches: 3. Germline CDR1 reads SGHNT; CDR2 reads YYREEE (reference sequence). CDR3 coding DNA: TGTGCCAGCAGCTTGGTCGGGGACAGGGGCTACGAGCAGTACTTC. This codes for CASSLVGDRGYEQYF.

The CDR3 protein is CASSYSAGTAFNGYTF. The CDR3 region has the DNA TGTGCCAGCAGTTACTCTGCGGGGACAGCTTTTAATGGCTACACCTTC. The chain employs TRBV6-6 and TRBJ1-2, with TRBD1 identical over 7 bases. V shed 0 bases and J 6 bases; nucleotides not matched to a gene: 10. The CDR3 is made up of 16 amino acids. Germline CDR1 MNHNY, CDR2 SVGAGI (reference sequence).

CDR3 bases: TGTGCCAGCAGTGAAGGGACTAGCGGAACCACGAACACCGGGGAGCTGTTTTTT. Its protein product is CASSEGTSGTTNTGELFF. The V call is TRBV2, the J call TRBJ2-2; 10 bases are shared with TRBD2. Germline V gene data show CDR1 as SNHLY and CDR2 as FYNNEI. There are 18 residues in the CDR3. J gave up 0 bases and V 1 base, and 5 bases lay outside the gene matches. Together with reference TRBV2 and TRBJ2-2, the CDR3 gives the full variable domain: EPEVTQTPSHQVTQMGQEVILRCVPISNHLYFYWYRQILGQKVEFLVSFYNNEISEKSEIFDDQFSVERPDGSNFTLKIRSTKLEDSAMYFCASSEGTSGTTNTGELFFGEGSRLTVL.

This chain uses TRBV5-1 with TRBJ2-1, with 12 bases lining up with TRBD2. V lost 1 base to trimming and J lost 6 bases; unmatched junction nucleotides: 5. This CDR3 region has 16 residues. Per the germline V gene, CDR1 is SGHRS and CDR2 is YFSETQ. The chain's CDR3 is CASSLTLAGGPNEQFF. The CDR3 DNA is TGCGCCAGCAGCTTGACCCTAGCGGGGGGGCCCAATGAGCAGTTCTTC.

The chain is built from TRBV19 and TRBJ2-2; perhaps TRBD1 as D (6 bases). The germline V and J ends were trimmed by 0 bases and 6 bases, with 14 bases remaining between them. The CDR3 contains 16 residues. Germline loops: CDR1 LNHDA, CDR2 SQIVND (reference sequence). This CDR3 reads CASSIDARGSSGELFF. CDR3 DNA sequence: TGTGCCAGTAGTATAGATGCCAGGGGTTCATCCGGGGAGCTGTTTTTT.

The chain links TRBV14 to TRBJ2-2; tentative D call: TRBD2 (5 bases). The V end was cut by 0 bases, the J end by 6 bases, with 8 bases between. Per germline, CDR1 SGHDN and CDR2 FVKESK. CDR3 length equals 14 residues. CDR3 nucleotide sequence: TGTGCCAGCAGCCAAGAGGGCGGGTCCGGGGAGCTGTTTTTT. Protein product: CASSQEGGSGELFF.

In regard to this clone: One end of the junction is discordant with germline, which a read error may explain. The chain joins TRBV7-9 to TRBJ2-3; possible D gene TRBD1, 5 bases. The CDR3 spans 13 residues. Germline V lookup: CDR1 SEHNR, CDR2 FQNEAQ (reference sequence). The CDR3 loop reads CASSEQATGTQYF. Written as DNA, the CDR3 is TGTGCCAGCAGCGAACAGGCAACAGGTACGCAGTATTTT.

J is TRBJ2-7 and V is TRBV11-3; 14 bases are a match to TRBD2. The CDR3 has 15 amino acids. V shed 4 bases, J shed 7 bases, and the junction held 6 bases outside the gene matches. The germline V gene has CDR1 SGHNT and CDR2 YENEEA. The CDR3 region is CASSSGTSGSGEQYF. CDR3 nucleotides: TGTGCCAGCAGCTCCGGGACTAGCGGGAGTGGGGAGCAGTACTTC.